This entry is about one T cell receptor beta chain. The V gene's germline CDR1 is DFQATT and CDR2 SNEGSKA (reference sequence). This CDR3 has 16 residues. The V segment lost 0 bases and the J segment 5 bases; nucleotides outside the gene matches: 9. One entry per CDR3 protein results from TCRdb running MiXCR on the RT-PCR reads. The data contain about 960,000 distinct CDR3 sequences, around 17% of them singletons. This sample was taken from a study of patients and donors after allogeneic stem cell transplantation. The origin of this receptor is a human donor who was either an allogeneic HSCT recipient or a stem cell or donor lymphocyte infusion donor (not recorded which). It is not recorded whose cells these are; they may come from a transplant donor. Sequencing was done on a sample of blood, either unsorted or a sorted T cell fraction (not recorded which). The J gene is TRBJ1-4, the V gene TRBV20-1; 7 nucleotides align to TRBD1. The CDR3 loop reads CSARDRRGLGNEKLFF. CDR3 sequence (DNA): TGCAGTGCTAGAGATCGAAGGGGGCTGGGGAATGAAAAACTGTTTTTT.